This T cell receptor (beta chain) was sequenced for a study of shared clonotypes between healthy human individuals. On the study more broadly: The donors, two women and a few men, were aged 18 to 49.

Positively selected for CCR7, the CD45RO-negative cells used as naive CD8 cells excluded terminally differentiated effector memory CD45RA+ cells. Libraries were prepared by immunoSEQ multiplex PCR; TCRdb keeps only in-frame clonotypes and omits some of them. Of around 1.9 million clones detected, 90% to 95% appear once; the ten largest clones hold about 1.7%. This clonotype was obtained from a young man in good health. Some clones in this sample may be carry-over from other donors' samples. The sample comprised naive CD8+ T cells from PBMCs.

The CDR3 region has the DNA TGTGCCAGCAGCCCTTGGGTCGGCGGTCCCTACGAGCAGTACTTC. Translation: CASSPWVGGPYEQYF. This chain connects TRBV5-6 to TRBJ2-7; no clear D gene. Germline CDR1 SGHDT, CDR2 YYEEEE. The CDR3 length is 15 residues. The V gene lost 4 bases and the J gene lost 2 bases, with 16 bases spanning the gap.